This is a list of T cell receptor beta chains from one sample in a study of blood T cells in healthy people across ages. TCRdb re-called the 5' RACE reads with MiXCR, one entry per CDR3 protein. The sample includes 750,000 to 950,000 distinct CDR3 sequences, 25% to 35% of them seen just once. The data also belong to a second study, concerning T cells of mothers and their children.

The specimen sequenced was blood. These receptors were taken from a woman in her 40s in good health. Both conserved end residues are part of each CDR3. Each record gives: V gene, J gene, D gene, clone size, CDR3 protein, CDR3 DNA. The D gene is left open where the match is weak. A clone size is listed for some rows: how often the clone was seen (once, few, many), or a class if it is expanded.

TRBV28	TRBJ2-1	.	.	CASSLTKQETQFF	TGTGCCAGCAGTTTGACAAAACAAGAGACCCAGTTCTTC
TRBV4-2	TRBJ2-6	.	few	CASSQESRGSGANVLTF	TGTGCCAGCAGCCAAGAAAGTCGAGGGTCCGGGGCCAACGTCCTGACTTTC
TRBV15	TRBJ2-1	.	.	CATSRDLEQYNEQFF	TGTGCCACCAGCAGAGATCTGGAACAATACAATGAGCAGTTCTTC
TRBV20-1	TRBJ2-1	TRBD2	.	CSAREPGLATVYNEQFF	TGCAGTGCTAGAGAACCGGGACTAGCGACCGTTTACAATGAGCAGTTCTTC
TRBV18	TRBJ2-1	TRBD1	many	CASSPGTGRNEQFF	TGTGCCAGCTCACCCGGGACAGGGAGGAATGAGCAGTTCTTC
TRBV10-3	TRBJ1-1	.	.	CAISVGFEGNTEAFF	TGTGCCATCAGTGTGGGTTTTGAAGGGAACACTGAAGCTTTCTTT
TRBV5-1	TRBJ2-2	TRBD2	few	CASSLAGGSSGELFF	TGCGCCAGCAGCTTGGCGGGAGGATCTTCCGGGGAGCTGTTTTTT
TRBV6-2/TRBV6-3	TRBJ1-4	.	few	CASASGDATNEKLFF	TGTGCCAGCGCCAGTGGAGATGCAACTAATGAAAAACTGTTTTTT
TRBV28	TRBJ2-5	.	few	CASILGGALSYNEQYF	.
TRBV7-9	TRBJ1-2	.	few	CASSSASGRGGYTF	TGTGCCAGCAGCTCGGCGTCGGGGCGTGGGGGCTACACCTTC
TRBV12-3/TRBV12-4	TRBJ2-3	.	many	CASSLFSTDTQYF	TGTGCCAGCAGCTTATTTTCCACCGATACGCAGTATTTT
TRBV6-5	TRBJ2-3	TRBD1	many	CASSTGVADTQYF	TGTGCCAGCAGTACAGGGGTGGCAGATACGCAGTATTTT
TRBV5-1	TRBJ2-1	.	.	CASSLPGGGSYNEQFF	TGCGCCAGCAGCTTACCAGGGGGGGGCTCCTACAATGAGCAGTTCTTC
TRBV20-1	TRBJ1-5	TRBD1	many	CSARVTDRGIQPQHF	TGCAGTGCTAGAGTTACCGACAGGGGCATACAGCCCCAGCATTTT
TRBV30	TRBJ1-5	TRBD1	.	CAWGTDNQPQHF	TGTGCCTGGGGGACAGATAATCAGCCCCAGCATTTT
TRBV5-1	TRBJ1-2	.	many	CASSLELGGYTF	TGCGCCAGCAGCTTGGAACTTGGTGGCTACACCTTC
TRBV24-1	TRBJ2-1	TRBD2	few	CATSDPSGANYNEQFF	TGTGCCACCAGTGACCCGAGCGGGGCCAACTACAATGAGCAGTTCTTC
TRBV10-3	TRBJ2-3	TRBD2	.	CATSAFSGGADTQYF	TGTGCCACCAGTGCTTTTAGCGGGGGGGCAGATACGCAGTATTTT
TRBV20-1	TRBJ1-1	.	.	CSARDRGTEAFF	TGCAGTGCTAGAGATCGGGGCACTGAAGCTTTCTTT
TRBV7-2	TRBJ2-7	TRBD2	once	CASSFLKGGGPWSYEQYF	TGTGCCAGCAGCTTCCTAAAAGGCGGGGGGCCCTGGTCCTACGAGCAGTACTTC
TRBV7-2	TRBJ2-1	TRBD2	.	CASRLGLAGGKNNEQFF	TGTGCCAGCAGACTAGGACTAGCGGGGGGGAAAAACAATGAGCAGTTCTTC
TRBV28	TRBJ1-1	TRBD1	.	CASRRDPSGQASRTEAFF	TGTGCCAGCAGACGGGACCCCTCGGGACAGGCGAGTCGGACTGAAGCTTTCTTT
TRBV28	TRBJ2-1	.	.	CASSLGSKQFF	TGTGCCAGCAGTTTAGGTAGTAAGCAGTTCTTC
TRBV12-3/TRBV12-4	TRBJ2-5	.	once	CATMQGLPYEETQYF	TGTGCCACCATGCAGGGTTTACCCTATGAAGAGACCCAGTACTTC
TRBV20-1	TRBJ2-3	TRBD1	few	CSAMGGRTGRTDTQYF	TGCAGTGCAATGGGTGGAAGGACAGGTCGTACAGATACGCAGTATTTT
TRBV7-2	TRBJ2-1	.	.	CASSYGPTWDEQFF	TGTGCCAGCAGCTACGGACCTACCTGGGATGAGCAGTTCTTC
TRBV3-1	TRBJ2-4	TRBD1	few	CASSPQGQGLYF	TGTGCCAGCAGCCCCCAGGGACAGGGCTTGTACTTC
TRBV9	TRBJ2-1	TRBD2	.	CASSPTSGVPHEQFF	TGTGCCAGCAGCCCAACTAGCGGGGTGCCCCATGAGCAGTTCTTC
TRBV5-1	TRBJ2-1	TRBD1	few	CASSLGGPGQGTYNEQFF	TGCGCCAGCAGCTTGGGGGGGCCGGGACAGGGGACCTACAATGAGCAGTTCTTC
TRBV6-2/TRBV6-3	TRBJ1-2	.	.	CASRESGVRGYGYTF	TGTGCCAGCAGAGAATCAGGGGTGAGAGGCTATGGCTACACCTTC
TRBV20-1	TRBJ2-1	.	few	CSANRDVLTNEQFF	TGCAGTGCAAACCGGGACGTATTAACCAATGAGCAGTTCTTC
TRBV7-9	TRBJ1-1	.	.	CASSPRVGDTEAFF	TGTGCCAGCAGCCCCCGGGTGGGGGACACTGAAGCTTTCTTT
TRBV28	TRBJ1-1	.	many	CASSLRVGEAFF	TGTGCCAGCAGTTTAAGGGTTGGTGAAGCTTTCTTT
TRBV5-1	TRBJ1-6	.	few	CASSSKQGSRGSPLHF	TGCGCCAGCAGCTCGAAACAGGGCTCGCGAGGTTCACCCCTCCACTTT
TRBV3-1	TRBJ2-7	TRBD2	.	CASHLAAGGPYEQYF	TGTGCCAGCCACCTCGCAGCGGGGGGGCCCTACGAGCAGTACTTC
TRBV28	TRBJ1-2	TRBD1	.	CATLRTGRLYGYTF	TGTGCCACCTTGAGGACAGGCCGTCTATATGGCTACACCTTC